These 7 T cell receptor beta chains came from one sample sequenced in a study of shared clonotypes between healthy human individuals (TCRdb year 2020). Libraries were constructed by the immunoSEQ multiplex PCR assay. The clones in this table, taken by TCRdb from immuneACCESS, are in-frame only. Not every clone is retained; where verified, under half of the shortfall comes from an unresolved V gene, and the cause of the rest is unknown. The sample records millions of clones, about 92% of which are singletons. The top ten clonotypes cover under 2% of the sample. CD8 naive samples were CD45RO-negative cells positively selected for CCR7, giving a CD45RA+CCR7+ population that excluded TemRA cells. Material for sequencing was naive CD8+ T cells from PBMCs. This specimen's cell subset or site label, per the study, means: CD45RA+CCR7+. Receptor source: a man younger than 35 in good health. Some clones in this sample may be carry-over from other donors' samples.

This clone was seen once. The chain is built from TRBV15 and TRBJ2-1, with TRBD2 matching 8 bases. Germline CDR1 reads LNHNV; CDR2 reads YYDKDF (reference sequence). This CDR3 spans 16 amino acids. Trimming removed 5 bases from V and 8 bases from J; junction bases left unmatched: 14. CDR3 residues: CATSGEREINSDEQFF. The CDR3 DNA reads TGTGCCACCAGCGGGGAGCGGGAGATAAATAGCGATGAGCAGTTCTTC. The variable domain in full, with the rest retrieved from reference TRBV15 and TRBJ2-1, is DAMVIQNPRYQVTQFGKPVTLSCSQTLNHNVMYWYQQKSSQAPKLLFHYYDKDFNNEADTPDNFQSRRPNTSFCFLDIRSPGLGDTAMYLCATSGEREINSDEQFFGPGTRLTVL.

The V call is TRBV28, the J call TRBJ2-1; the match to TRBD2 covers 11 bases. The germline V gene encodes CDR1 MDHEN and CDR2 SYDVKM. Germline trimming cut 1 base from V and 5 bases from J; bases unmatched to any gene: 7. The CDR3 loop spans 17 amino acids. The CDR3 region is CASSLSLAGDRDNEQFF. The CDR3 DNA reads TGTGCCAGCAGTTTATCACTAGCGGGAGATCGGGACAATGAGCAGTTCTTC.

This chain uses TRBV4-2 with TRBJ2-1; 7 bases line up with TRBD2. CDR1 and CDR2 (germline): LGHNA, YNFKEQ. Trimming at V came to 0 bases and at J to 5 bases, leaving 7 bases not matched to a gene. CDR3 length: 16 amino acids. Written as DNA, the CDR3 is TGTGCCAGCAGCCAAGACTGGGGGGAGGGCGACAATGAGCAGTTCTTC. Residues: CASSQDWGEGDNEQFF.

The gene calls are TRBV7-3 and TRBJ2-7, with TRBD2 matching over 7 bases. In germline, CDR1 is SGHTA, CDR2 FQGTGA. This CDR3 has 13 amino acids. V dropped 1 base and J dropped 6; count of bases not matched to a gene: 3. CDR3 residues: CASSLMPGGEQYF. As DNA, the CDR3 is TGTGCCAGCAGCTTAATGCCGGGGGGCGAGCAGTACTTC. Combining the CDR3 with reference TRBV7-3 and TRBJ2-7 gives the whole variable domain GAGVSQTPSNKVTEKGKYVELRCDPISGHTALYWYRQSLGQGPEFLIYFQGTGAADDSGLPNDRFFAVRPEGSVSTLKIQRTERGDSAVYLCASSLMPGGEQYFGPGTRLTVT.

This chain uses TRBV9 with TRBJ2-2; 10 nucleotides match TRBD2. The germline CDR1 and CDR2 sequences are SGDLS and YYNGEE. With V trimmed by 4 bases and J by 8 bases, 11 bases remained unmatched. This CDR3 comprises 16 residues. The CDR3 region has the DNA TGTGCCAGCAGCCCCTGGCTAGCGGGAGACGGTGGGGAGCTGTTTTTT. Its protein product is CASSPWLAGDGGELFF.

The chain uses TRBV6-1 and TRBJ1-2; weak D call: TRBD1 (5 bases). This CDR3 has 13 residues. Per germline, CDR1 MNHNS and CDR2 SASEGT. Trimming removed 5 bases at V and 3 bases at J, with 10 bases between. Here the CDR3 reads CASSPTDHYGYTF. CDR3 sequence (DNA): TGTGCCAGCAGTCCGACAGACCACTATGGCTACACCTTC.

V usage is TRBV6-5 and J usage is TRBJ1-4, with D tentatively TRBD1 (6 bases). With 6 bases removed from V and 8 bases from J, the gap between germline ends came to 16 bases. There are 14 residues in the CDR3. Germline-derived CDR1 and CDR2 are MNHEY and SVGAGI. Written as DNA, the CDR3 is TGTGCCAGCAGCTGGAGAGGGGGGACCGAAAAACTGTTTTTT. This codes for CASSWRGGTEKLFF.